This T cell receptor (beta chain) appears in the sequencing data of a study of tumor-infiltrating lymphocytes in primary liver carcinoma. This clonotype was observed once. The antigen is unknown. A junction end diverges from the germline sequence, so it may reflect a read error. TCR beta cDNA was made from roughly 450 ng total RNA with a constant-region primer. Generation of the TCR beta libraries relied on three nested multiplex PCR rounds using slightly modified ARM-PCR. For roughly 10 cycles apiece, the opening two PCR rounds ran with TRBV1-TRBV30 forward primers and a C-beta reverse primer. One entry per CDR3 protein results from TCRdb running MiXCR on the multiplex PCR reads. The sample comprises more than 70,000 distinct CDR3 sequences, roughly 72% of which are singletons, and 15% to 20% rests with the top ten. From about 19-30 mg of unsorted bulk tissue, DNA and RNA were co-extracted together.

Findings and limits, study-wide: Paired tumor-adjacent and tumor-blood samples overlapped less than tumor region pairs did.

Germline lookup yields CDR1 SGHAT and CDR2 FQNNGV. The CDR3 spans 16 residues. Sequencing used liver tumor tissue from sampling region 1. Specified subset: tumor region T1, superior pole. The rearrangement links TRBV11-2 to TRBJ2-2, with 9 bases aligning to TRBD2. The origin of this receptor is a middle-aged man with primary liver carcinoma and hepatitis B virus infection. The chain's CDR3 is CANSLVALAGTGELFF. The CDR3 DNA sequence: TGTGCCAACAGCCTAGTGGCGCTAGCGGGAACCGGGGAGCTCTTTTTT. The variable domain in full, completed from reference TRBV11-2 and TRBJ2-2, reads EAGVAQSPRYKIIEKRQSVAFWCNPISGHATLYWYQQILGQGPKLLIQFQNNGVVDDSQLPKDRFSAERLKGVDSTLKIQPAKLEDSAVYLCANSLVALAGTGELFFGEGSRLTVL.